This TCR beta chain was recovered during a study of shared clonotypes between healthy human individuals. Study summary: Per donor, three plates held CD4 naive cells, three held CD4 memory, two held CD8 naive and one held CD8 memory.

Method: immunoSEQ multiplex PCR; TCRdb's copy keeps in-frame clones and lacks some. The sample lists hundreds of thousands of clones, approximately 79% occurring once. To note about this clone: Its matching antigen is unknown.

Study conclusions and caveats: An effect of sequencing depth on clonotype sharing among donors was expected.

Per the germline V gene, CDR1 is MDHEN and CDR2 is SYDVKM. V was cut by 5 bases and J by 4 bases, with 21 bases left in between. This CDR3 is 17 amino acids long. All participating donors were Caucasian adults from Nashville, Tennessee. The study separated CD4+ cells into CD45RA+ naive and CD45RA-negative memory subsets. The sequence was collected from a woman aged 25 to 39 in good health. The chain couples TRBV28 to TRBJ1-3, with D maybe TRBD1 (6 bases). The sequenced material came from memory CD4+ T cells sorted from blood. Sample subset: CD45RA-negative fraction. DNA for the CDR3: TGTGCCAGCAGTCTCACTCTGGGGGGCGCGTTCGGAAACACCATATATTTT. It is translated as CASSLTLGGAFGNTIYF. The full variable domain, with the rest looked up from reference TRBV28 and TRBJ1-3, is DVKVTQSSRYLVKRTGEKVFLECVQDMDHENMFWYRQDPGLGLRLIYFSYDVKMKEKGDIPEGYSVSREKKERFSLILESASTNQTSMYLCASSLTLGGAFGNTIYFGEGSWLTVV.